This passage covers 31 T cell receptor beta chains from one sample sequenced in a study of T cell responses to AZD1222 COVID-19 vaccine. Using immunoSEQ multiplex PCR, the repertoire was profiled, and TCRdb retains in-frame clones only, with some absent. The table shows approximately 180,000 clones, with over 80% occurring only once. The material was peripheral blood, obtained 28 days after the second dose of the MenACWY control vaccine. These receptors came from an adult who received the MenACWY meningococcal vaccine as a control.

The genes are TRBV19 and TRBJ2-2; tentative D call: TRBD2 (6 bases). The CDR3 is 14 amino acids. Trimming cost V 6 bases and J 0 bases, with 8 bases left between them. From germline, CDR1 is LNHDA and CDR2 SQIVND (reference sequence). This CDR3 is CASRGGANTGELFF. The CDR3, as DNA: TGTGCCAGTAGGGGCGGGGCGAACACCGGGGAGCTGTTTTTT.

In this sample, this clone turned up once. As DNA, the CDR3 is TGTGCCAGCAGTGCCTTGGGGAGGGGAGCTAACTATGGCTACACCTTC. Translated, it gives CASSALGRGANYGYTF. The chain joins TRBV25-1 to TRBJ1-2; perhaps TRBD1 as D (5 bases). V dropped 4 bases and J dropped 0 bases, with 15 bases sitting between them. Germline values: CDR1 MGHDK, CDR2 SYGVNS. There are 16 residues in the CDR3.

V gene TRBV27 combines with J gene TRBJ1-3, with D possibly being TRBD1 (6 bases). Germline V gene sequence: CDR1 MNHEY, CDR2 SMNVEV (reference sequence). V was shortened by 8 bases and J by 0 bases, with 17 bases between the two germline ends. The CDR3 consists of 16 residues. The CDR3 here is CASRGGTVFSGNTIYF. The CDR3 bases are TGTGCCAGCCGTGGGGGCACAGTCTTCTCTGGAAACACCATATATTTT.

The chain links TRBV15 to TRBJ1-1; D possibly corresponds to TRBD1 (5 bases). CDR3 length: 13 residues. Trimming cost V 3 bases and J 6 bases, with 11 bases left between them. Germline V gene sequence: CDR1 LNHNV, CDR2 YYDKDF (reference sequence). This CDR3 is CATSREWGAEAFF. Written as DNA, the CDR3 is TGTGCCACCAGCAGGGAATGGGGGGCTGAAGCTTTCTTT.

The chain recombines TRBV4-3 with TRBJ1-2; 11 bases agree with TRBD1. CDR3 size: 16 residues. CDR1 and CDR2 from the germline V gene are LGHNA and YSLEER. V lost 0 bases, J lost 5 bases, and 5 bases stayed unmatched. As DNA, the CDR3 is TGCGCCAGCAGCCAAGATAGGGGACAGGGGGGGTATGGCTACACCTTC. Residues: CASSQDRGQGGYGYTF.

CDR3: CASSTRTVASEAFF. The CDR3 DNA follows: TGTGCCAGCAGCACGCGGACAGTAGCGTCTGAAGCTTTCTTT. The genes are TRBV11-1 and TRBJ1-1; a weak D match, TRBD1 (6 bases). Per germline, CDR1 SGHAT and CDR2 FQDESV (reference sequence). With 5 bases removed from V and 6 bases from J, the gap between germline ends came to 16 bases. This CDR3 contains 14 residues.

For this clone: Other DNA sequences within the sample encode an identical CDR3. The chain recombines TRBV6-5 with TRBJ2-1; possibly TRBD1 or TRBD2 for D (5 bases each). Trimming took 0 bases from V and 8 from J, leaving 8 bases between them. The CDR3 loop spans 13 amino acids. Germline V gives CDR1 MNHEY, CDR2 SVGAGI. CDR3 in amino acids: CASSYSLGDEQFF. CDR3 coding DNA: TGTGCCAGCAGTTACTCGTTGGGGGATGAGCAGTTCTTC.

The chain couples TRBV7-3 to TRBJ2-2; D not certain. Per germline, CDR1 SGHTA and CDR2 FQGTGA. This CDR3 spans 13 amino acids. The V end was cut by 5 bases, the J end by 4 bases, with 8 bases between. The CDR3 DNA reads as TGTGCCAGCAGCCTCAGAGTCACCGGGGAGCTGTTTTTT. It specifies CASSLRVTGELFF.

The rearrangement joins TRBV9 to TRBJ2-3, with D maybe TRBD2 (6 bases). Germline V CDR1 and CDR2: SGDLS, YYNGEE. Between the trimmed V and J ends, which lost 9 bases and 0 bases, there was a span of 17 bases. The CDR3 extends over 15 amino acids. The CDR3 loop is CATARLDLSTDTQYF. As DNA, the CDR3 is TGTGCCACCGCGAGACTAGATTTAAGCACAGATACGCAGTATTTT.

The J gene is TRBJ1-5, the V gene TRBV5-1; D is unresolved. Per germline, CDR1 SGHRS and CDR2 YFSETQ. The CDR3 covers 13 residues. Trimming shortened V by 4 bases and J by 4 bases, and 9 bases separated the two germline ends. The CDR3 sequence is CASSHDQNQPQHF. As DNA, the CDR3 is TGCGCCAGCAGCCACGACCAGAATCAGCCCCAGCATTTT.

V gene TRBV4-1 combines with J gene TRBJ1-2; D gene uncertain. The CDR3 totals 14 residues. The V and J ends lost 2 bases and 2 bases respectively, with 9 bases between them. The germline V gene encodes CDR1 MGHRA and CDR2 YSYEKL. CDR3 sequence reads: CASSQSDGNYGYTF. Here the CDR3 DNA reads TGCGCCAGCAGCCAATCGGACGGAAACTATGGCTACACCTTC.

The rearrangement joins TRBV6-5 to TRBJ1-1; 11 nucleotides align to TRBD1. The junction had 7 bases not matched to a gene; V was cut back by 6 bases and J by 7 bases. This CDR3 spans 14 amino acids. Germline V gene sequence: CDR1 MNHEY, CDR2 SVGAGI. The chain's CDR3 is CASRLGQGGGEAFF. The CDR3 DNA sequence: TGTGCCAGCAGGCTGGGACAGGGGGGGGGTGAAGCTTTCTTT.

The chain links TRBV2 to TRBJ2-2, with TRBD1 as a possible D gene (6 bases). The V end lost 3 bases, the J end lost 8 bases, and 7 bases lay between the germline ends. The germline CDR1 and CDR2 sequences are SNHLY and FYNNEI. The CDR3 runs to 12 residues. The CDR3 is CASSEGAGELFF. In DNA, the CDR3 is TGTGCCAGCAGTGAGGGGGCGGGGGAGCTGTTTTTT.

The chain couples TRBV4-3 to TRBJ1-3, with TRBD1 identical over 9 bases. CDR1 and CDR2 from the germline V gene are LGHNA and YSLEER. The CDR3 has 14 residues. Germline trimming cut 8 bases from V and 7 bases from J; bases unmatched to any gene: 9. The CDR3 loop is CASGPGQGSNTIYF. In DNA, the CDR3 is TGCGCCAGCGGACCGGGACAGGGTAGCAACACCATATATTTT.

The chain carries TRBV7-8 and TRBJ2-3; 7 bases fit TRBD1. The V gene's germline CDR1 is SGHVS and CDR2 FQNEAQ. The CDR3 extends over 15 amino acids. V lost 6 bases and J lost 5; bases outside the gene matches: 11. CDR3: CASRSGQTHRDTQYF. The CDR3, as DNA: TGTGCCAGCAGATCGGGACAGACGCACAGAGATACGCAGTATTTT.

The chain couples TRBV12-3 or TRBV12-4 to TRBJ1-1; no clear D. V dropped 4 bases and J dropped 5 bases, with 11 bases sitting between them. There are 13 residues in the CDR3. This CDR3 reads CASSWRARTEAFF. In DNA form, the CDR3 reads TGTGCCAGCAGTTGGCGGGCTAGGACTGAAGCTTTCTTT.

The rearrangement uses TRBV7-2 and TRBJ1-1; the match to TRBD1 covers 7 bases. Germline lookup yields CDR1 SGHTA and CDR2 FQGNSA. This CDR3 is 11 amino acids long. V shed 5 bases, J shed 14 bases, and the junction held 8 bases outside the gene matches. CDR3 sequence (DNA): TGTGCCAGCAGCCAAACAGGGGCGCAGTTCTTT. Amino acid sequence: CASSQTGAQFF.

In this sample, this clone turned up once. The gene calls are TRBV10-3 and TRBJ2-3, with 13 bases lining up with TRBD2. This CDR3 comprises 16 residues. The trim removed 5 bases at V and 8 bases at J, leaving 10 bases unmatched. From germline, CDR1 is ENHRY and CDR2 SYGVKD. The CDR3 region is CAISYTLAGGPATQYF. The CDR3 coding sequence is TGTGCCATCAGTTACACACTAGCGGGGGGGCCAGCTACGCAGTATTTT.

This clone was seen a single time. This chain links TRBV7-9 with TRBJ1-2; D possibly corresponds to TRBD1 (5 bases). This CDR3 contains 15 residues. V was cut by 0 bases and J by 4 bases, with 12 bases left in between. Germline CDR1 is SEHNR and CDR2 is FQNEAQ (reference sequence). Written as DNA, the CDR3 is TGTGCCAGCAGCTTAGCGGGGGGAGCACCCTATGGCTACACCTTC. It is translated as CASSLAGGAPYGYTF.

The gene calls are TRBV28 and TRBJ1-6; D is undetermined. The CDR3 is 17 residues long. Trimming stripped 1 base from V and 7 bases from J, with 17 bases between. Germline V gene sequence: CDR1 MDHEN, CDR2 SYDVKM. DNA of the CDR3: TGTGCCAGCAGTTTATATAACGTGGCCCGCGCGAATTCACCCCTCCACTTT. Amino acid sequence: CASSLYNVARANSPLHF.

The chain joins TRBV20-1 to TRBJ2-3; 10 bases are shared with TRBD2. Unmatched junction bases numbered 4, after V lost 3 bases and J lost 1 base. Germline CDR1 reads DFQATT; CDR2 reads SNEGSKA (reference sequence). The CDR3 has 15 residues. The CDR3 spells CSASWLAGGTDTQYF. CDR3 bases: TGCAGTGCTAGTTGGCTAGCGGGGGGCACAGATACGCAGTATTTT.

Turning to this clone: This sample also contains other DNA sequences that code for the same CDR3. The chain has TRBV5-1 and TRBJ1-2; D is ambiguous. CDR1 is SGHRS, CDR2 YFSETQ, per germline. Trimming shortened V by 0 bases and J by 0 bases, and 6 bases separated the two germline ends. The CDR3 runs to 14 residues. This CDR3 reads CASSLGQANYGYTF. The DNA for the CDR3 is TGCGCCAGCAGCTTGGGACAAGCTAACTATGGCTACACCTTC.

The rearrangement joins TRBV19 to TRBJ1-5; maybe TRBD1 (6 bases). Trimming left V 3 bases short and J 4 bases short, with 16 bases between. Germline values: CDR1 LNHDA, CDR2 SQIVND (reference sequence). The CDR3 totals 16 residues. The CDR3, as DNA: TGTGCCAGTAGTATCATATTGGGACAAGGAAATCAGCCCCAGCATTTT. Translation: CASSIILGQGNQPQHF.

The V and J genes are TRBV18 and TRBJ1-4; D is perhaps TRBD1 (5 bases). The CDR3 is 16 residues long. The germline CDR1 and CDR2 sequences are KGHSH and LQKENI. V was pared by 3 bases and J by 8 bases, with 19 bases between. In DNA, the CDR3 is TGTGCCAGCTCACCGGTGACCCAGGGACGGGGGGAAAAACTGTTTTTT. Translating it yields CASSPVTQGRGEKLFF.

This chain joins TRBV10-3 and TRBJ2-2; D is tentatively TRBD1 or TRBD2 (5 bases each). V lost 8 bases and J lost 6, with 25 bases in between. Germline CDR1 is ENHRY and CDR2 is SYGVKD. The CDR3 contains 17 residues. This CDR3 is CAISRVAKMLASGELFF. For the CDR3, the DNA is TGTGCCATCTCCAGGGTAGCGAAGATGCTAGCATCCGGGGAGCTGTTTTTT.

This CDR3 is CATRPSVDYGYTF. For the CDR3, the DNA is TGTGCCACCCGCCCCTCAGTCGACTATGGCTACACCTTC. This chain uses TRBV24-1 with TRBJ1-2; D is ambiguous. V was trimmed by 9 bases and J by 3 bases, leaving 13 bases between them. The germline gives CDR1 KGHDR, CDR2 SFDVKD. The CDR3 length is 13 residues.

This chain uses TRBV27 with TRBJ2-1; D uncertain. V was pared by 0 bases and J by 0 bases, with 6 bases between. CDR1 is MNHEY and CDR2 is SMNVEV in the germline V gene (reference sequence). This CDR3 has 15 residues. CDR3 region: CASSLSSISYNEQFF. The CDR3 DNA follows: TGTGCCAGCAGTTTATCGAGCATCTCCTACAATGAGCAGTTCTTC.

This chain links TRBV7-6 with TRBJ1-2; weak D call: TRBD1 (6 bases). V was pared by 1 base and J by 7 bases, with 16 bases between. This CDR3 region has 15 residues. Germline V gene lookup returns CDR1 SGHVS and CDR2 FNYEAQ. Here the CDR3 reads CASSLEGIGTSGYTF. The DNA for the CDR3 is TGTGCCAGCAGCTTAGAGGGGATTGGGACAAGTGGCTACACCTTC.

The genes are TRBV18 and TRBJ2-6; TRBD2 aligns across 9 bases. With V trimmed by 2 bases and J by 3 bases, 5 bases remained unmatched. The CDR3 length is 17 residues. Germline CDR1 KGHSH, CDR2 LQKENI. CDR3 in DNA: TGTGCCAGCTCACCAGGCGGGGGGGCCGGTGGGGCCAACGTCCTGACTTTC. Translating it yields CASSPGGGAGGANVLTF.

This chain joins TRBV19 and TRBJ1-5; 7 bases fit TRBD1. V lost 7 bases, J lost 2 bases, and 8 bases stayed unmatched. Germline CDR1 reads LNHDA; CDR2 reads SQIVND (reference sequence). CDR3 length: 15 residues. The CDR3 nucleotides read TGTGCCAGTAACCCACAGGGGAATGGCAATCAGCCCCAGCATTTT. This gives the protein CASNPQGNGNQPQHF.

The chain combines TRBV4-2 with TRBJ1-4; 8 bases are a match to TRBD1. Germline V lookup: CDR1 LGHNA, CDR2 YNFKEQ. The CDR3 runs to 16 residues. V lost 0 bases, J lost 6 bases, and 6 bases stayed unmatched. The CDR3 DNA reads as TGTGCCAGCAGCCAAGATGGACAGGGACCTGATGAAAAACTGTTTTTT. It encodes CASSQDGQGPDEKLFF.